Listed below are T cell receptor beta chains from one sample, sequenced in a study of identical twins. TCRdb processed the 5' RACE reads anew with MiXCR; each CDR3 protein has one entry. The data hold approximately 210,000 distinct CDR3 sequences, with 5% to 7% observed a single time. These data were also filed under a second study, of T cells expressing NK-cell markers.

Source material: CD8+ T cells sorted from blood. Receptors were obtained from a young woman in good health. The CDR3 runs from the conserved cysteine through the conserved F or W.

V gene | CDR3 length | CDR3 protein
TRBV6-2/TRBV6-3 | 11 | CASKYTGELFF
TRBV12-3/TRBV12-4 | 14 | CASTLTGLNTEAFF
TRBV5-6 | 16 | CASSTRTSGLMYEQYF
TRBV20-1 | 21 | CSATGQNYLAGGQNSYNEQFF
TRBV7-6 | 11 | CASSFHSPLHF
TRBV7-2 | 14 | CASSWTATNEKLFF
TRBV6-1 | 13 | CASKQGGQETQYF
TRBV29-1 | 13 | CSVEEQKSPGYTF
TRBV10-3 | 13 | CASTGTGVPEAFF
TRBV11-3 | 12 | CASSLRGYGYTF
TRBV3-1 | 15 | CASSQEILAQETQYF
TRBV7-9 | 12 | CASSLHGYEQYF
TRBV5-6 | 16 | CASSLEWRSTNTEAFF
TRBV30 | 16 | CACQRSPGQENYGYTF
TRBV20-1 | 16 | CSALRTLREGDTEAFF
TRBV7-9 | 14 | CASNTGGPTNEQYF
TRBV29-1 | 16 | CSVELAGVPSYNEQFF
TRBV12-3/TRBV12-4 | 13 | CASSFGFSYEQYF
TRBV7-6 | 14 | CASSLAGGWEKLFF
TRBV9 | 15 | CASSDSGTARDEQYF
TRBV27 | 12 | CGAGGPITEAFF
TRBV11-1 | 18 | CATMIPGTGNLWANVLTF